What follows are 6 T cell receptor beta chains derived from one specimen sequenced in a study of T-cell reconstitution after alpha-beta-depleted transplantation in children. Findings and limits, study-wide: One year after transplant, T-cell counts and diversity came mostly from newly produced T cells.

Preparation of the TCRbeta library used unique molecular identifiers. TCRdb re-called the PCR reads with MiXCR, one entry per CDR3 protein. The data show some 300,000 distinct CDR3 sequences, about 7.3% seen once. For these receptors, no antigen is known. This material consisted of peripheral blood, taken 360 days after TCRalphabeta/CD19-depleted stem cell transplant. The source is a female patient between 2 and 15 years old who had a stem cell transplant for Fanconi anemia, so the T cells may come from the graft donor.

This clonotype was picked up many times. V usage is TRBV7-3 and J usage is TRBJ2-3; no definite D call. With 4 bases removed from V and 0 bases from J, the gap between germline ends came to 11 bases. Germline values: CDR1 SGHTA, CDR2 FQGTGA. This CDR3 comprises 15 residues. The CDR3 DNA sequence: TGTGCCAGCAGCTGGCAGCCCGCTAGCACAGATACGCAGTATTTT. This sequence encodes CASSWQPASTDTQYF.

There are many counts of this clonotype. The V and J genes are TRBV20-1 and TRBJ1-1; 9 bases map to TRBD1. The CDR3 runs 14 residues. Germline V gives CDR1 DFQATT, CDR2 SNEGSKA (reference sequence). Trimming took 6 bases from V and 4 from J; bases not matched to a gene: 9. CDR3 in amino acids: CSAKPWTGVTEAFF. CDR3 DNA: TGCAGTGCCAAACCCTGGACAGGGGTCACTGAAGCTTTCTTT.

This clonotype was detected only a few times. The V call is TRBV6-2 or TRBV6-3, the J call TRBJ1-2; TRBD1 is a possible D gene (6 bases). Germline V CDR1 and CDR2: MNHEY, SVGEGT. The CDR3 consists of 14 residues. V lost 0 bases and J 5 bases, leaving 10 bases between the germline ends. CDR3 nucleotides: TGTGCCAGCAGTTACTCCGGGACACCGTATGGCTACACCTTC. It codes for CASSYSGTPYGYTF.

This clonotype occurred a few times. The chain links TRBV6-5 to TRBJ1-1, with 7 bases identical to TRBD1. The CDR3 is 16 residues long. CDR1 and CDR2 from the germline V gene are MNHEY and SVGAGI. Losses at the gene ends were 1 base for V and 5 bases for J; bases not matched to a gene: 10. The CDR3 DNA is TGTGCCAGCAGTTACTTATTCGGGACAGATGGAACTGAAGCTTTCTTT. Translation gives CASSYLFGTDGTEAFF.

This clonotype was counted at least ten times. The chain couples TRBV5-1 to TRBJ1-2; 8 bases are a match to TRBD1. This CDR3 has 14 amino acids. Trimming cost V 4 bases and J 6 bases; bases outside gene matches: 8. Germline values: CDR1 SGHRS, CDR2 YFSETQ. The CDR3 coding sequence is TGCGCCAGCAGCCCAGGGACAGGAGGAGATGGCTACACCTTC. Residues: CASSPGTGGDGYTF.

Of note for this clonotype: The junction shows a germline mismatch at one end, possibly a read error. V gene TRBV20-1 combines with J gene TRBJ2-5, with 7 bases aligning to TRBD1. CDR3 length: 15 residues. Germline V gene lookup returns CDR1 DFQATT and CDR2 SNEGSKA (reference sequence). CDR3 amino acids: CSARESQGLQETQYF. The CDR3 DNA is TGTAGTGCTAGAGAATCACAGGGGCTCCAAGAGACCCAGTACTTC.